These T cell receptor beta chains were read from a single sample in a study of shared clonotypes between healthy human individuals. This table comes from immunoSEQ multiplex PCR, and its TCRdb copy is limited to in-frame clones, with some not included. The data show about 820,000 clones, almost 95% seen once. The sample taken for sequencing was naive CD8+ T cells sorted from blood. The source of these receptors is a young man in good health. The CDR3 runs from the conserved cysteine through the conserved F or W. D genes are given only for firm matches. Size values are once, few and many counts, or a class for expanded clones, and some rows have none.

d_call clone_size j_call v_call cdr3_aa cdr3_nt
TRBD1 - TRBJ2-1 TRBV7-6 CASSQQGSEQFF TGTGCCAGCAGCCAACAGGGGAGTGAGCAGTTCTTC
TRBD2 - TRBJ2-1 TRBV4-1 CASSQGLAGGPPNEQFF TGCGCCAGCAGCCAAGGCCTAGCGGGAGGGCCCCCCAATGAGCAGTTCTTC
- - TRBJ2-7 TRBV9 CASSVYAGSTYEQYF TGTGCCAGCAGCGTATACGCAGGATCAACCTACGAGCAGTACTTC
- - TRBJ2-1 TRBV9 CASSSYGGPEQFF TGTGCCAGCAGCTCCTACGGGGGCCCTGAGCAGTTCTTC
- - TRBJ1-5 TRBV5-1 CASSWEGGTNQPQHF TGCGCCAGCAGCTGGGAGGGGGGGACCAATCAGCCCCAGCATTTT
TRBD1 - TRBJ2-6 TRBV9 CASSGDRDPGANVLTF TGTGCCAGCAGCGGTGACAGGGACCCTGGGGCCAACGTCCTGACTTTC
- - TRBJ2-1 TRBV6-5 CASSYSMVGGGEQFF TGTGCCAGCAGTTACTCGATGGTAGGCGGTGGTGAGCAGTTCTTC
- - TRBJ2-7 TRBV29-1 CSVEQRPYEQYF TGCAGCGTTGAGCAACGCCCCTACGAGCAGTACTTC
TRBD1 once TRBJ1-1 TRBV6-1 CASREYRGGNEAFF TGTGCCAGCAGGGAGTACAGGGGAGGGAATGAAGCTTTCTTT
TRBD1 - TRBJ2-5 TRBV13 CASSRRGRETQYF TGTGCCAGCAGCCGCAGGGGGCGGGAGACCCAGTACTTC
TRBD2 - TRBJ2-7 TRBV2 CASSEGGRLAGSSYEQYF TGTGCCAGCAGTGAAGGAGGGCGCCTAGCGGGTTCCTCCTACGAGCAGTACTTC
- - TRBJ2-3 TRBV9 CASSEEGLDTQYF TGTGCCAGCAGCGAGGAGGGGTTAGATACGCAGTATTTT
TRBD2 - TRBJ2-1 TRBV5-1 CASRFSAGGPSNEQFF TGCGCCAGCAGATTTTCAGCGGGAGGGCCAAGCAATGAGCAGTTCTTC
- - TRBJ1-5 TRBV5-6 CASSLWSQGIPKPQHF TGTGCCAGCAGCTTGTGGTCCCAGGGGATTCCAAAGCCCCAGCATTTT
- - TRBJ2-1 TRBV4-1 CASSQDGKQGSETIYNEQFF TGCGCCAGCAGCCAAGATGGGAAACAGGGTTCAGAGACTATCTACAATGAGCAGTTCTTC
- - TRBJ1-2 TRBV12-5 CASGPGGANGYTF TGTGCTAGTGGCCCAGGAGGCGCAAATGGCTACACCTTC
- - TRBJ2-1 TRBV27 CASSNGLVSEQFF TGTGCCAGCAGTAACGGACTTGTGTCTGAGCAGTTCTTC
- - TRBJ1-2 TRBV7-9 CASSMAGHRGYTF TGTGCCAGCAGCATGGCAGGGCATCGGGGCTACACCTTC
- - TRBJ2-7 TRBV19 CASSSVYEQYF TGTGCCAGTAGTTCGGTCTACGAGCAGTACTTC
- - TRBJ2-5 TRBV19 CASSPWEASQETQYF TGTGCCAGTAGTCCCTGGGAGGCATCTCAAGAGACCCAGTACTTC
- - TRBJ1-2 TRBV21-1 CARELWNRETNYGYTF TGTGCCAGAGAGCTGTGGAACAGGGAAACTAACTATGGCTACACCTTC
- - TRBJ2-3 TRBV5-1 CASSFDSVTDTQYF TGCGCCAGCAGCTTTGATTCAGTCACAGATACGCAGTATTTT
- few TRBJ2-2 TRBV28 CASSERTGGTGELFF TGTGCCAGCAGCGAACGGACAGGAGGGACCGGGGAGCTGTTTTTT
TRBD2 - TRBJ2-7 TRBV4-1 CASSQESGGRLFDEQYF TGCGCCAGCAGCCAAGAATCGGGGGGGCGCCTTTTCGACGAGCAGTACTTC
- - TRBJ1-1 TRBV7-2 CASSFWTENTEAFF TGTGCCAGCAGCTTTTGGACTGAGAACACTGAAGCTTTCTTT
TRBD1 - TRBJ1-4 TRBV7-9 CASSLSGQGAFNEKLFF TGTGCCAGCAGCTTATCAGGACAGGGGGCGTTTAATGAAAAACTGTTTTTT
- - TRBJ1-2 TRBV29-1 CSVAGKGGNYGYTF TGCAGCGTTGCCGGTAAGGGAGGAAACTATGGCTACACCTTC
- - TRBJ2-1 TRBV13 CASSATRAGYNEQFF TGTGCCAGCAGCGCCACTAGGGCAGGCTACAATGAGCAGTTCTTC
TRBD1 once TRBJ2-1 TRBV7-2 CASSSTGGYNEQFF TGTGCCAGCAGCTCTACAGGGGGCTATAATGAGCAGTTCTTC
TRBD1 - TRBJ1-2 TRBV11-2 CASSQIPGQGGYGYTF TGTGCCAGCAGCCAAATCCCGGGACAGGGGGGATATGGCTACACCTTC
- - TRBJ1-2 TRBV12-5 CASGLVPGTLSGYTF TGTGCTAGTGGTTTGGTTCCTGGGACATTATCGGGCTACACCTTC
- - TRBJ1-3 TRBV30 CAWSVGGGNTIYF TGTGCCTGGAGTGTGGGAGGGGGAAACACCATATATTTT
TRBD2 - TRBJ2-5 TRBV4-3 CASSQGYSGRKGETQYF TGCGCCAGCAGCCAAGGTTATAGCGGGAGGAAAGGAGAGACCCAGTACTTC